This T cell receptor beta chain was identified during a study of control samples from healthy donors and cancer patients. Germline lookup yields CDR1 SGHDN and CDR2 FVKESK. The CDR3 length is 18 residues. With 4 bases clipped from V and 0 bases from J, the junction kept 10 bases outside the gene matches. Here immunoSEQ multiplex PCR was the method, and the copy in TCRdb shows in-frame clones only, minus some. The sample includes about 120,000 clones, around 89% seen only once; the top ten take about two fifths. The sequenced sample consisted of blood. This TCR derives from a man in his fifties in good health. V is TRBV14 and J is TRBJ1-2, with 11 bases identical to TRBD1. The DNA for the CDR3 is TGTGCCAGCAGCCCCGTTGGGGGACAGGGGGATTCTAACTATGGCTACACCTTC. Its translation: CASSPVGGQGDSNYGYTF.